This is a list of T cell receptor beta chains from one sample in a study of blood T cell repertoires in COVID-19. Measured with immunoSEQ multiplex PCR; TCRdb has only the in-frame clones, and not every one. The sample yields 100,000 to 130,000 clones, about 80% seen once. Specimen: peripheral blood. These receptors all stem from a man in his 70s with acute or convalescent COVID-19. Each CDR3 is given with its conserved first and last residue. The order of the fields is V gene, CDR3 length, D gene, J gene, clone size, CDR3 protein, CDR3 DNA. The D gene is left open where the match is weak. Clone size is given for some rows only: seen once, a few or many times, or a class if the clone is expanded.

v_gene: TRBV27
len: 16
d_gene: TRBD1
j_gene: TRBJ1-1
abundance: NA
CDR3aa: CASNYYPDRGGTEAFF
CDR3nt: TGTGCCAGCAATTACTACCCGGACAGGGGGGGCACTGAAGCTTTCTTT

v_gene: TRBV14
len: 15
d_gene: NA
j_gene: TRBJ1-4
abundance: NA
CDR3aa: CASSLTVATNEKLFF
CDR3nt: TGTGCCAGCAGCTTAACAGTTGCAACTAATGAAAAACTGTTTTTT

v_gene: TRBV5-4
len: 16
d_gene: NA
j_gene: TRBJ2-1
abundance: NA
CDR3aa: CASSLGDFDRYNEQFF
CDR3nt: TGTGCCAGCAGCTTGGGGGACTTTGATCGATACAATGAGCAGTTCTTC

v_gene: TRBV19
len: 15
d_gene: NA
j_gene: TRBJ2-3
abundance: NA
CDR3aa: CASSSGLANTDTQYF
CDR3nt: TGTGCCAGTAGTTCCGGGCTAGCAAACACAGATACGCAGTATTTT

v_gene: TRBV19
len: 13
d_gene: NA
j_gene: TRBJ2-7
abundance: NA
CDR3aa: CASSIEADYEQYF
CDR3nt: TGTGCCAGTAGTATAGAGGCAGACTACGAGCAGTACTTC

v_gene: TRBV1
len: 17
d_gene: NA
j_gene: TRBJ2-7
abundance: NA
CDR3aa: CTSRWTSGGEWSYEQYF
CDR3nt: TGCACCAGCAGATGGACTAGCGGGGGGGAGTGGTCCTACGAGCAGTACTTC

v_gene: TRBV6-5
len: 14
d_gene: TRBD1
j_gene: TRBJ1-5
abundance: NA
CDR3aa: CASRGQGGNQPQHF
CDR3nt: TGTGCCAGTAGGGGGCAGGGTGGCAATCAGCCCCAGCATTTT

v_gene: TRBV18
len: 15
d_gene: TRBD1
j_gene: TRBJ1-1
abundance: NA
CDR3aa: CASSPLGTENTEAFF
CDR3nt: TGTGCCAGCTCACCTCTAGGGACAGAGAACACTGAAGCTTTCTTT

v_gene: TRBV7-2
len: 13
d_gene: NA
j_gene: TRBJ2-2
abundance: NA
CDR3aa: CASSLSQTGELFF
CDR3nt: TGTGCCAGCAGCTTAAGCCAAACCGGGGAGCTGTTTTTT

v_gene: TRBV4-3
len: 14
d_gene: NA
j_gene: TRBJ2-1
abundance: once
CDR3aa: CASSRGGGEGVQFF
CDR3nt: TGCGCCAGCAGCAGAGGAGGGGGGGAAGGAGTTCAGTTCTTC

v_gene: TRBV12-5
len: 14
d_gene: TRBD1
j_gene: TRBJ1-1
abundance: NA
CDR3aa: CASGPGGAVTEAFF
CDR3nt: TGTGCTAGTGGGCCAGGGGGCGCGGTCACTGAAGCTTTCTTT

v_gene: TRBV23-1
len: 14
d_gene: TRBD1
j_gene: TRBJ1-2
abundance: NA
CDR3aa: CASLEGADNYGYTF
CDR3nt: TGCGCCAGCCTTGAGGGGGCGGATAACTATGGCTACACCTTC

v_gene: TRBV6-5
len: 14
d_gene: TRBD1
j_gene: TRBJ1-1
abundance: NA
CDR3aa: CASSGQGGNTEAFF
CDR3nt: TGTGCCAGCAGCGGACAGGGAGGAAACACTGAAGCTTTCTTT

v_gene: TRBV5-1
len: 15
d_gene: NA
j_gene: TRBJ2-6
abundance: NA
CDR3aa: CASSPGLTGANVLTF
CDR3nt: TGCGCCAGCAGCCCAGGACTTACTGGGGCCAACGTCCTGACTTTC

v_gene: TRBV7-3
len: 14
d_gene: NA
j_gene: TRBJ1-1
abundance: few
CDR3aa: CASSFLGVNTEAFF
CDR3nt: TGTGCCAGCAGCTTTTTAGGGGTGAACACTGAAGCTTTCTTT

v_gene: TRBV7-3
len: 13
d_gene: NA
j_gene: TRBJ1-4
abundance: NA
CDR3aa: CASSLIRGEKLFF
CDR3nt: TGTGCCAGCAGCCTCATCCGGGGGGAAAAACTGTTTTTT

v_gene: TRBV6-5
len: 15
d_gene: TRBD1
j_gene: TRBJ2-2
abundance: NA
CDR3aa: CATYLQGWNTGELFF
CDR3nt: TGTGCCACTTACTTACAGGGGTGGAACACCGGGGAGCTGTTTTTT

v_gene: TRBV27
len: 14
d_gene: TRBD2
j_gene: TRBJ2-3
abundance: NA
CDR3aa: CASSKRGRGDTQYF
CDR3nt: TGTGCCAGCAGTAAGCGGGGGAGGGGAGATACGCAGTATTTT

v_gene: TRBV3-1/TRBV3-2
len: 15
d_gene: NA
j_gene: TRBJ2-5
abundance: NA
CDR3aa: CASSQVGGPMIVQYF
CDR3nt: TGTGCCAGCAGCCAAGTTGGAGGCCCAATGATTGTCCAGTACTTC

v_gene: TRBV5-4
len: 15
d_gene: TRBD1
j_gene: TRBJ2-7
abundance: once
CDR3aa: CASSLGDRGRQEQYF
CDR3nt: TGTGCCAGCAGCTTGGGGGACAGGGGGCGCCAAGAGCAGTACTTC

v_gene: TRBV5-4
len: 14
d_gene: NA
j_gene: TRBJ2-7
abundance: NA
CDR3aa: CASSLFLLSYEQYF
CDR3nt: TGTGCCAGCAGCTTGTTCTTACTCTCCTACGAGCAGTACTTC

v_gene: TRBV27
len: 13
d_gene: NA
j_gene: TRBJ2-3
abundance: few
CDR3aa: CASSRESTDTQYF
CDR3nt: TGTGCCAGCAGTCGGGAGAGCACAGATACGCAGTATTTT

v_gene: TRBV5-1
len: 14
d_gene: TRBD1
j_gene: TRBJ2-5
abundance: NA
CDR3aa: CASRDRGPWETQYF
CDR3nt: TGCGCCAGCAGGGACAGGGGGCCATGGGAGACCCAGTACTTC

v_gene: TRBV9
len: 11
d_gene: NA
j_gene: TRBJ1-1
abundance: few
CDR3aa: CASSGQAEAFF
CDR3nt: TGTGCCAGCAGCGGTCAGGCTGAAGCTTTCTTT

v_gene: TRBV10-1
len: 13
d_gene: NA
j_gene: TRBJ1-2
abundance: few
CDR3aa: CASSRRGSHGYTF
CDR3nt: TGCGCCAGCAGTCGCAGGGGCTCCCATGGCTACACCTTC

v_gene: TRBV25-1
len: 17
d_gene: TRBD2
j_gene: TRBJ2-5
abundance: NA
CDR3aa: CASSDWGTSSYQETQYF
CDR3nt: TGTGCCAGCAGTGATTGGGGGACTAGCTCGTACCAAGAGACCCAGTACTTC